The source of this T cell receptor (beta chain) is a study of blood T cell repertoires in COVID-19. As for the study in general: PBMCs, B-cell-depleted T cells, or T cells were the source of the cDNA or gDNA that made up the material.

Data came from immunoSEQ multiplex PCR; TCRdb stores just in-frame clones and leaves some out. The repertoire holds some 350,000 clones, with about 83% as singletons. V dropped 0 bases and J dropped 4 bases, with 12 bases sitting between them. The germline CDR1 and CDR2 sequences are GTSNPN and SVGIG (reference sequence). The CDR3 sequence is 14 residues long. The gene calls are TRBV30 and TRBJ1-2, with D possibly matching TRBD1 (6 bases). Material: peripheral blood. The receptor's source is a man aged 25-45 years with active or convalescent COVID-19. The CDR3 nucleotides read TGTGCCTGGAGTGTAACAGGGAAGATCTATGGCTACACCTTC. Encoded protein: CAWSVTGKIYGYTF.